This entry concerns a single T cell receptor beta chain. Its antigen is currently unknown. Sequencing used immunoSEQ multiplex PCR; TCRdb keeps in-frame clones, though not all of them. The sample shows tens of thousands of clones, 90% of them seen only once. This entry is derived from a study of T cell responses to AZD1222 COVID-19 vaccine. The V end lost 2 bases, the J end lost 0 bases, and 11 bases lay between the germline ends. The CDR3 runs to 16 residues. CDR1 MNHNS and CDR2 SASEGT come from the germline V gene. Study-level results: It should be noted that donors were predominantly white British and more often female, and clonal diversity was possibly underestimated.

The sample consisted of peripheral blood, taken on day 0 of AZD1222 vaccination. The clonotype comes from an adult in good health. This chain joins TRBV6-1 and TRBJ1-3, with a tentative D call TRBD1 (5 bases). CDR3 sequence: CASSELWDPSGNTIYF. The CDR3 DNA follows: TGTGCCAGCAGTGAACTGTGGGACCCCTCTGGAAACACCATATATTTT.